The 17 T cell receptor beta chains given below trace back to one sample, sequenced in a study of response to subunit inactivated influenza vaccine (dated by TCRdb to 2016 to 2019). The library relied on RT-PCR. The instrument was an Illumina HiSeq 2500. TCRdb reanalyzed the raw reads on its own, using fastp at Q25 for trimming and MiXCR for clone calling, and kept in-frame beta chains. One record per CDR3 amino acid sequence lists the most common genes and DNA. In all, the sample holds just over 300,000 distinct CDR3 sequences, and roughly 20% of those were seen once. The leading ten clones occupy 9% to 12% of the sample. The sequencing here drew on PBMCs from blood, taken approximately 22 months after vaccination. All receptors come from a man aged 45-69 years who received an inactivated influenza vaccine. Donor details come from another sample of the same person, matched by shared clones.

This chain joins TRBV10-2 and TRBJ1-2; D is undetermined. Germline loops: CDR1 WSHSY, CDR2 SAAADI. The CDR3 is 13 residues long. V shed 3 bases and J shed 7 bases, with 12 bases lying between them. CDR3 in amino acids: CASSDHLAGGYTF. In DNA, the CDR3 is TGCGCCAGCAGTGACCATCTGGCCGGTGGCTACACCTTC.

The J gene is TRBJ2-7, the V gene TRBV29-1, with D perhaps matching TRBD1 or TRBD2 (6 bases each). Germline CDR1 reads SQVTM; CDR2 reads ANQGSEA. CDR3 length: 14 amino acids. Trimming left V 4 bases short and J 2 bases short, with 15 bases between. The chain's CDR3 is CSVVRGRYPYEQYF. The CDR3 bases are TGCAGCGTTGTAAGGGGGAGGTACCCCTACGAGCAGTACTTC.

This clonotype has just a few counts. The genes are TRBV7-6 and TRBJ2-1; D is undetermined. There are 12 residues in the CDR3. The V gene lost 4 bases and the J gene lost 14 bases, with 15 bases spanning the gap. Germline V CDR1 and CDR2: SGHVS, FNYEAQ. The CDR3 sequence: CASSSYREEKFF. The CDR3, as DNA: TGTGCCAGCAGCTCCTATAGAGAGGAGAAGTTCTTC. Combining the CDR3 with reference TRBV7-6 and TRBJ2-1 gives the whole variable domain GAGVSQSPRYKVTKRGQDVALRCDPISGHVSLYWYRQALGQGPEFLTYFNYEAQQDKSGLPNDRFSAERPEGSISTLTIQRTEQRDSAMYRCASSSYREEKFFGPGTRLTVL.

The chain carries TRBV5-5 and TRBJ1-1; weak D call: TRBD1 (5 bases). Trimming stripped 0 bases from V and 1 base from J, with 13 bases between. CDR1 and CDR2 from the germline V gene are SGHKS and YYEKEE (reference sequence). The CDR3 totals 16 residues. The CDR3 sequence is CASSLGPTAPNTEAFF. CDR3 DNA: TGTGCCAGCAGCTTGGGTCCGACAGCCCCGAACACTGAAGCTTTCTTT.

The chain couples TRBV5-6 to TRBJ2-5; TRBD1 might be the D (6 bases). Trimming took 5 bases from V and 1 from J, leaving 15 bases between them. The CDR3 has 15 residues. Per the germline V gene, CDR1 is SGHDT and CDR2 is YYEEEE. In nucleotides, the CDR3 is TGTGCCAGCAGTAACAGGGATATAATCCAAGAGACCCAGTACTTC. It codes for CASSNRDIIQETQYF.

CDR3 protein: CASSGAGVIWREGLFTDTQYF. The DNA of the CDR3 is TGTGCCAGCAGTGGGGCAGGGGTAATTTGGCGGGAGGGCCTTTTCACGGATACGCAGTATTTT. This chain joins TRBV2 and TRBJ2-3; TRBD2 matches 9 bases. The junction had 26 bases not matched to a gene; V was cut back by 4 bases and J by 6 bases. Germline values: CDR1 SNHLY, CDR2 FYNNEI. The CDR3 has 21 residues. Based on the CDR3 plus reference TRBV2 and TRBJ2-3, the full variable domain is EPEVTQTPSHQVTQMGQEVILRCVPISNHLYFYWYRQILGQKVEFLVSFYNNEISEKSEIFDDQFSVERPDGSNFTLKIRSTKLEDSAMYFCASSGAGVIWREGLFTDTQYFGPGTRLTVL.

This clonotype was observed a handful of times. This chain joins TRBV4-3 and TRBJ1-1; the D is unclear. The CDR3 spans 14 residues. Germline values: CDR1 LGHNA, CDR2 YSLEER. V lost 1 base and J 1 base, leaving 7 bases between the germline ends. The CDR3 DNA follows: TGCGCCAGCAGCCAAGTGTGGACGAACACTGAAGCTTTCTTT. Protein: CASSQVWTNTEAFF.

This clonotype was picked up a small number of times. The chain recombines TRBV7-9 with TRBJ1-2; 7 bases map to TRBD1. The germline V gene has CDR1 SEHNR and CDR2 FQNEAQ (reference sequence). The junction had 9 bases not matched to a gene; V was cut back by 5 bases and J by 3 bases. This CDR3 has 15 amino acids. The CDR3 is CASSIGTAHYYGYTF. The CDR3 DNA reads TGTGCCAGCAGCATAGGGACAGCTCATTACTATGGCTACACCTTC.

This clonotype was recorded a few times. The CDR3 nucleotides read TGCGCCAGCAGCCAAGACCGCGTCGGGGAATCGGCACCCCTCCACTTT. It is translated as CASSQDRVGESAPLHF. The gene calls are TRBV4-3 and TRBJ1-6; unclear D gene. The germline V gene encodes CDR1 LGHNA and CDR2 YSLEER. V was trimmed by 0 bases and J by 11 bases, leaving 17 bases between them. This CDR3 comprises 16 residues.

This clonotype was picked up a small number of times. The V and J genes are TRBV5-1 and TRBJ1-6; 8 bases align to TRBD1. Germline V CDR1 and CDR2: SGHRS, YFSETQ. The CDR3 length is 15 residues. Trimming removed 1 base from V and 5 bases from J; junction bases left unmatched: 2. Here the CDR3 reads CASSLQGAHNSPLHF. Here the CDR3 DNA reads TGCGCCAGCAGCTTGCAGGGGGCGCATAATTCACCCCTCCACTTT.

This chain links TRBV9 with TRBJ1-3, with D perhaps TRBD1 (6 bases). The CDR3 contains 16 residues. Per the germline V gene, CDR1 is SGDLS and CDR2 is YYNGEE. V lost 0 bases to trimming and J lost 4 bases, with 14 bases between them. The CDR3, as DNA: TGTGCCAGCAGCGTAGAGGACAGTTTCTTGGGAAACACCATATATTTT. It translates to CASSVEDSFLGNTIYF.

This clonotype was counted a few times. Written as DNA, the CDR3 is TGTGCCAGCAGTTACTTGGGAAAAAATTGGGCTTTCTTT. Translated, it gives CASSYLGKNWAFF. The rearrangement joins TRBV6-2 or TRBV6-3 to TRBJ1-1; D is ambiguous. The length of the CDR3 is 13 residues. Germline V gene data show CDR1 as MNHEY and CDR2 as SVGEGT. V was pared by 1 base and J by 11 bases, with 14 bases between.

This clonotype has more than one count but fewer than ten. This sequence joins TRBV2 and TRBJ2-5; 8 bases map to TRBD2. The germline CDR1 and CDR2 sequences are SNHLY and FYNNEI. V lost 7 bases, J lost 2 bases, and 6 bases stayed unmatched. The CDR3 loop spans 14 amino acids. CDR3 residues: CASIRGGRQETQYF. The CDR3, as DNA: TGTGCCAGCATCCGGGGGGGAAGACAAGAGACCCAGTACTTC.

This clonotype was counted between two and nine times. The chain employs TRBV12-3 or TRBV12-4 and TRBJ2-3, with a weak D call TRBD2 (6 bases). Deletions cut 7 bases from V and 1 base from J, with 15 bases between. The CDR3 runs 15 residues. The CDR3 DNA reads TGTGCCAGCACTCCTGGTAGCGGCCGCACAGATACGCAGTATTTT. Amino acid sequence: CASTPGSGRTDTQYF.

The chain combines TRBV25-1 with TRBJ2-5, with TRBD1 matching 10 bases. J was trimmed by 7 bases and V by 4 bases; bases with no gene match: 18. Germline V gene sequence: CDR1 MGHDK, CDR2 SYGVNS. This CDR3 has 18 residues. Here the CDR3 reads CASSGQDRGSISRGTQYF. The CDR3 DNA reads TGTGCCAGCAGTGGGCAGGACAGGGGGTCTATCTCACGGGGGACCCAGTACTTC. Filled out from reference TRBV25-1 and TRBJ2-5, the complete variable domain reads EADIYQTPRYLVIGTGKKITLECSQTMGHDKMYWYQQDPGMELHLIHYSYGVNSTEKGDLSSESTVSRIRTEHFPLTLESARPSHTSQYLCASSGQDRGSISRGTQYFGPGTRLLVL.

The gene calls are TRBV29-1 and TRBJ2-7, with 8 bases lining up with TRBD1. Germline lookup yields CDR1 SQVTM and CDR2 ANQGSEA. V gave up 1 base and J gave up 2 bases; unmatched junction bases: 10. CDR3 length: 16 residues. CDR3 loop: CSVEGSDRVLTYEQYF. Written as DNA, the CDR3 is TGCAGCGTTGAAGGCTCGGACAGGGTATTGACCTACGAGCAGTACTTC.

This clonotype was found a few times. This chain links TRBV4-1 with TRBJ1-2; 12 bases line up with TRBD1. Germline assignment: CDR1 MGHRA and CDR2 YSYEKL. This CDR3 contains 17 residues. The V and J ends lost 2 bases and 7 bases, in that order; junction bases with no gene match: 11. CDR3 DNA: TGCGCCAGCAGCCAACCGGGACAGGGGGCCCGGTCGGTTGGCTACACCTTC. This encodes CASSQPGQGARSVGYTF.